This is a list of T cell receptor beta chains from one sample in a study of STAT5B mutations in CD4+ large granular lymphocyte leukemia. Sequencing used immunoSEQ multiplex PCR; TCRdb keeps in-frame clones, though not all of them. The data contain about 30,000 clones, 70% to 85% of them singletons. Input material: CD4+ T cells from blood buffy coats. The receptors come from a human donor in good health. Each CDR3 is given with its conserved first and last residue. The order of the fields is D gene, clone size, J gene, V gene, CDR3 DNA, CDR3 protein. D genes are given only for firm matches. Size is stated for part of the rows, as once, few or many counts, or as a class when the clone is expanded.

. | . | TRBJ1-2 | TRBV10-3 | TGTGCCATCAGTGAGTCTAGCCAGGCGGGGACCTTC | CAISESSQAGTF
TRBD1 | . | TRBJ2-3 | TRBV11-3 | TGTGCCAGCAGCAGAGGGGTGCTGGACAGGGCAGATACGCAGTATTTT | CASSRGVLDRADTQYF
TRBD1 | . | TRBJ2-7 | TRBV10-3 | TGTGCCATCAGTCCCGGGACAGGGCGAACCTACGAGCAGTACTTC | CAISPGTGRTYEQYF
. | medium-sized | TRBJ1-3 | TRBV19 | TGTGCCAGTAGTAACTGGAGGAAACAGGAGTTCTCTGGAAACACCATATATTTT | CASSNWRKQEFSGNTIYF
TRBD1 | few | TRBJ1-1 | TRBV28 | TGTGCCAGCAGATTTGTAGGGGGCCGGAGCACTGAAGCTTTCTTT | CASRFVGGRSTEAFF
TRBD1 | . | TRBJ1-6 | TRBV14 | TGTGCCAGCAGCCAACCACCGGGACAGGGGATAAACACCAATTCACCCCTCCACTTT | CASSQPPGQGINTNSPLHF
TRBD2 | . | TRBJ2-5 | TRBV7-8 | TGTGCCAGCAGCCCCAACCCCCCACTAGCGGGAGGGCCCACAGGAGGGACCCAGTACTTC | CASSPNPPLAGGPTGGTQYF
TRBD2 | once | TRBJ2-5 | TRBV30 | TGTGCCTGGATGTCGGGGGGGCCTTGGGAGACCCAGTACTTC | CAWMSGGPWETQYF
TRBD1 | . | TRBJ1-4 | TRBV27 | TGTGCCAGCAGTCTACGGACAGGGAGGGGTGAAAAACTGTTTTTT | CASSLRTGRGEKLFF
. | . | TRBJ2-2 | TRBV7-6 | TGTGCCAGCAGCTTAGGGGAGACCGGGGAGCTGTTTTTT | CASSLGETGELFF
TRBD2 | . | TRBJ2-2 | TRBV7-2 | TGTGCCAGCAGCCTCACTAGCGGGAGGGCCATCGGGGAGCTGTTTTTT | CASSLTSGRAIGELFF
TRBD2 | . | TRBJ2-4 | TRBV29-1 | TGCAGCGTTCCTGGACTAGCGGGAAACATTCAGTACTTC | CSVPGLAGNIQYF
TRBD2 | few | TRBJ2-7 | TRBV11-3 | TGTGCCAGCAGCTCCAGGGGACTAGCGGCTCACTCAAGCTCCTACGAGCAGTACTTC | CASSSRGLAAHSSSYEQYF
TRBD2 | once | TRBJ2-4 | TRBV2 | TGTGCCAGCAGTGAACTCGGCGGGGGGGCGAACATTCAGTACTTC | CASSELGGGANIQYF
. | . | TRBJ2-2 | TRBV7-2 | TGTGCCAGCAGCTTAGTAGTATCTGGCACCGGGGAGCTGTTTTTT | CASSLVVSGTGELFF
TRBD1 | . | TRBJ2-3 | TRBV19 | TGTGCCAGTAGGAGGACAGGTTCTTCATTTACGCAGTATTTT | CASRRTGSSFTQYF
. | . | TRBJ2-5 | TRBV10-3 | TGTGCCATCAGTGGGACGGGAGAGCAGTACTTC | CAISGTGEQYF
. | . | TRBJ1-5 | TRBV2 | TGTGCCAGCAGTGAACTGGGAGACAATCAGCCCCAGCATTTT | CASSELGDNQPQHF
TRBD1 | . | TRBJ2-1 | TRBV5-1 | TGCGCCAGCAGCTTGGCGGGACAGGTCTACAATGAGCAGTTCTTC | CASSLAGQVYNEQFF
TRBD1 | . | TRBJ2-7 | TRBV5-6 | TGTGCCAGCAGCTGGGGACAGGGGTCCTACGAGCAGTACTTC | CASSWGQGSYEQYF
TRBD2 | . | TRBJ2-7 | TRBV9 | TGTGCCAGCAGCGCCTTCAGGGCGGGAGGGCCCTACGAGCAGTACTTC | CASSAFRAGGPYEQYF
. | . | TRBJ2-1 | TRBV14 | TGTGCCAGCAGCCTACGGGACTGGGTGGGATACAATGAGCAGTTCTTC | CASSLRDWVGYNEQFF
TRBD1 | . | TRBJ1-1 | TRBV19 | TGTGCCAGTAACCCTTCGAGGGGGGACAGGGGGCGAAGGGGAGCTTTCTTT | CASNPSRGDRGRRGAFF
TRBD1 | . | TRBJ2-7 | TRBV5-5 | TGTGCCAGCAGCTTTAAGACAGGGGGCCTCGAGCAGTACTTC | CASSFKTGGLEQYF
. | . | TRBJ2-7 | TRBV5-4 | TGTGCCAGCAGCAAGGACGGCGGATCCTACGAGCAGTACTTC | CASSKDGGSYEQYF
TRBD2 | . | TRBJ2-5 | TRBV11-3 | TGTGCCAGCAGCAAAGGACCTAGCGGGAGTGGCGAGACCCAGTACTTC | CASSKGPSGSGETQYF
TRBD1 | . | TRBJ2-5 | TRBV5-1 | TGCGCCAGCAGCTTGGGAACAGGGGTACAAGAGACCCAGTACTTC | CASSLGTGVQETQYF
. | . | TRBJ2-7 | TRBV5-1 | TGCGCCAGCAGTTCGCAGGGTGGCGAGCAGTACTTC | CASSSQGGEQYF
TRBD2 | once | TRBJ2-5 | TRBV4-1 | TGCGCCAGCAGCCAAGATGCGGGGGGTGGGACCCAGTACTTC | CASSQDAGGGTQYF
. | . | TRBJ2-5 | TRBV5-1 | TGCGCCAGCTTACGGCCGGGAGAGGAGACCCAGTACTTC | CASLRPGEETQYF
. | . | TRBJ2-7 | TRBV2 | TGTGCCAGCAGGGACTACTACGAGCAGTACTTC | CASRDYYEQYF
. | once | TRBJ1-5 | TRBV5-6 | TGTGCCAGCAGCTCGCAGGGCAATCAGCCCCAGCATTTT | CASSSQGNQPQHF
. | few | TRBJ1-1 | TRBV30 | TGTGCCTGGAGCCTCTGGGGTATAGGGAACACTGAAGCTTTCTTT | CAWSLWGIGNTEAFF
. | . | TRBJ1-4 | TRBV19 | TGTGCCACCCGACAGAGAGTTACTGAAAAACTGTTTTTT | CATRQRVTEKLFF
TRBD2 | . | TRBJ2-3 | TRBV10-2 | TGCGCCAGTACTAGCGGGAGTACAGATACGCAGTATTTT | CASTSGSTDTQYF
TRBD2 | . | TRBJ2-5 | TRBV4-1 | TGCGCCAGCAGCTCCGGGACTAGCGGGGGGGGAAGATTGGAGACCCAGTACTTC | CASSSGTSGGGRLETQYF
. | few | TRBJ2-7 | TRBV5-6 | TGTGCCAGCAGCATCCAGGGTAGCCCCTACGAGCAGTACTTC | CASSIQGSPYEQYF
TRBD2 | . | TRBJ2-1 | TRBV19 | TGTGCCACGAGTAAGGAGGGGCTAGCGGGTAGCTCCTACAATGAGCAGTTCTTC | CATSKEGLAGSSYNEQFF
. | few | TRBJ1-2 | TRBV14 | TGTGCCAGCAGCCAAGATGCGTGGCCAGGTCGTGGCTACACCTTC | CASSQDAWPGRGYTF
. | . | TRBJ2-3 | TRBV30 | TGTGCCTGGAAAGGCGTTTCAGATACGCAGTATTTT | CAWKGVSDTQYF
. | . | TRBJ2-1 | TRBV5-6 | TGTGCCAGCAGCTTGGTGGCGACTAGTTCTTACAATGAGCAGTTCTTC | CASSLVATSSYNEQFF
. | . | TRBJ2-2 | TRBV5-1 | TGCGCCAGCAGGGGGGCCGTGCTGGCCGGGGAGCTGTTTTTT | CASRGAVLAGELFF
TRBD2 | . | TRBJ2-7 | TRBV19 | TGTGCCAGTGGGACTAGCGGTCCCTACGAGCAGTACTTC | CASGTSGPYEQYF
. | . | TRBJ2-3 | TRBV7-6 | TGTGCCAGCAGCTTAGCTCAGGGGCTCGATACGCAGTATTTT | CASSLAQGLDTQYF
TRBD1 | . | TRBJ2-3 | TRBV7-3 | TGTGCCAGCAGCCGGGGCCCGGGACAGGGCACAGATACGCAGTATTTT | CASSRGPGQGTDTQYF